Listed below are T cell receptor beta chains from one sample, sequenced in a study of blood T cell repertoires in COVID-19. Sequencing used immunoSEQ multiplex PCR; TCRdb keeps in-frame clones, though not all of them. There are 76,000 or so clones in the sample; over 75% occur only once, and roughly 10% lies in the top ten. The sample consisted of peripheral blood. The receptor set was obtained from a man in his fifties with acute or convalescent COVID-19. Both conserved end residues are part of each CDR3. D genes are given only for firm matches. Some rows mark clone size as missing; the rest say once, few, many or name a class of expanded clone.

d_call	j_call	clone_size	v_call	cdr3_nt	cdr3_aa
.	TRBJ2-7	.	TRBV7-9	TGTGCCAGCAGCTTATCGGGACTCCGGAGCTCCTACGAGCAGTACTTC	CASSLSGLRSSYEQYF
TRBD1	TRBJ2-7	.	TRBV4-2	TGTGCCAGCAGCCAAGTGACAGGGGGGATCTACGAGCAGTACTTC	CASSQVTGGIYEQYF
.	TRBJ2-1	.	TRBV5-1	TGCGCCAGCAGCTTGCTGAGCGATGAGCAGTTCTTC	CASSLLSDEQFF
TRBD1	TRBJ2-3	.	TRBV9	TGTGCCAGCAGCGTAGCAGGGGGCCTGCCAGATACGCAGTATTTT	CASSVAGGLPDTQYF
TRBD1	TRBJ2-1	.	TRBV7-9	TGTGCCAGCAGCCCGACAGGGGATGAGCAGTTCTTC	CASSPTGDEQFF
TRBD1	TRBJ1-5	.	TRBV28	TGTGCCAGCAGCGCTAACAGGGGGCAAAGCAATCAGCCCCAGCATTTT	CASSANRGQSNQPQHF
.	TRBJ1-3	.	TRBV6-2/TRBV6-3	TGTGCCAGCAGTTACACGCGGGACTCTGGAAACACCATATATTTT	CASSYTRDSGNTIYF
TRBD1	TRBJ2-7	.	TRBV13	TGTGCCAGCAGCTTAGTAGTGGGGGGCAGGGGGCCCCTCGAGCAGTACTTC	CASSLVVGGRGPLEQYF
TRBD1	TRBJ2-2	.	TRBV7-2	TGTGCCAGCAGCCCCCCAGGGACAGGGAACACCGGGGAGCTGTTTTTT	CASSPPGTGNTGELFF
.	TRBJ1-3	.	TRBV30	TGTGCCTGGAGCGCTACTAACCTTGGAAACACCATATATTTT	CAWSATNLGNTIYF
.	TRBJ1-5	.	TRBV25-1	TGTGCCAGCAGTGAATGGGGGAAAGAGGGGGTGAATCAGCCCCAGCATTTT	CASSEWGKEGVNQPQHF
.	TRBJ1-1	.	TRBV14	TGTGCCAGCAGCCACCGATTAGGGGGGGGCTTGAACACTGAAGCTTTCTTT	CASSHRLGGGLNTEAFF
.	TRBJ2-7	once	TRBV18	TGTGCCAGCTCACCAGACAGAACCTACGAGCAGTACTTC	CASSPDRTYEQYF
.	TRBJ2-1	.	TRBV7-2	TGTGCCAGCAGCATCCACAGGGATCTTAATGAGCAGTTCTTC	CASSIHRDLNEQFF
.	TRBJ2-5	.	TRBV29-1	TGCAGCGCCGTGGAGGGAGGCCCTCAAGAGACCCAGTACTTC	CSAVEGGPQETQYF
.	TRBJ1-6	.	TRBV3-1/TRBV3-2	TGTGCCAGCAGCCAAGATTGGCCGATTCGGGCACCCCTCCACTTT	CASSQDWPIRAPLHF
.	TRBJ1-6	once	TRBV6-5	TGTGCCAGCAGTTACCGTCATTCACCCCTCCACTTT	CASSYRHSPLHF
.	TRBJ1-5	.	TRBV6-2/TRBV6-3	TGTGCCAGCAGTTCAGGGCTTCAGCCCCAGCATTTT	CASSSGLQPQHF
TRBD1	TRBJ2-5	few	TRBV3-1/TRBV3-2	TGTGCCAGCAGCTCCCTAGGTAGGGGACAGCAAGAGACCCAGTACTTC	CASSSLGRGQQETQYF
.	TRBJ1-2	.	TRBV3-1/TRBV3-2	TGTGCCAGCAGCCCCAATAGCGGGGGAACCTATGGCTACACCTTC	CASSPNSGGTYGYTF
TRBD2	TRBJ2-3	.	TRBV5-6	TGTGCCAGCAGCTTCGGGACTAGCGGATCAGATACGCAGTATTTT	CASSFGTSGSDTQYF
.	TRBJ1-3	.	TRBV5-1	TGCGCCAGCAGCTTGAGGCGGCCGGGGGGTAACGGAAACACCATATATTTT	CASSLRRPGGNGNTIYF
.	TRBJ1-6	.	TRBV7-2	TGTGCCAGCAGCCATGGGGCAGACAATTCACCCCTCCACTTT	CASSHGADNSPLHF
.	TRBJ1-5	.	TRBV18	TGTGCCAGCTCACCGGAAGACAGTCAGCCCCAGCATTTT	CASSPEDSQPQHF
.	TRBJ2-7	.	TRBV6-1	TGTGCCAGCAGTGAACACTACGAGCAGTACTTC	CASSEHYEQYF
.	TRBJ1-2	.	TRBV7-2	TGTGCCAGCAGCCGCACAGGGAATAACTATGGCTACACCTTC	CASSRTGNNYGYTF
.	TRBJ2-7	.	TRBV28	TGTGCCAGCAAAGACACCTCCTCCTACGAGCAGTACTTC	CASKDTSSYEQYF
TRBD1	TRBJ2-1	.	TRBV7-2	TGTGCCAGCAGCTTAGGCCGGACAGGGGAGTTTGAGCAGTTCTTC	CASSLGRTGEFEQFF
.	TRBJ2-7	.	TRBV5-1	TGCGCCAGCAGTCACCCCGGGACAACCTTCGACGAGCAGTACTTC	CASSHPGTTFDEQYF